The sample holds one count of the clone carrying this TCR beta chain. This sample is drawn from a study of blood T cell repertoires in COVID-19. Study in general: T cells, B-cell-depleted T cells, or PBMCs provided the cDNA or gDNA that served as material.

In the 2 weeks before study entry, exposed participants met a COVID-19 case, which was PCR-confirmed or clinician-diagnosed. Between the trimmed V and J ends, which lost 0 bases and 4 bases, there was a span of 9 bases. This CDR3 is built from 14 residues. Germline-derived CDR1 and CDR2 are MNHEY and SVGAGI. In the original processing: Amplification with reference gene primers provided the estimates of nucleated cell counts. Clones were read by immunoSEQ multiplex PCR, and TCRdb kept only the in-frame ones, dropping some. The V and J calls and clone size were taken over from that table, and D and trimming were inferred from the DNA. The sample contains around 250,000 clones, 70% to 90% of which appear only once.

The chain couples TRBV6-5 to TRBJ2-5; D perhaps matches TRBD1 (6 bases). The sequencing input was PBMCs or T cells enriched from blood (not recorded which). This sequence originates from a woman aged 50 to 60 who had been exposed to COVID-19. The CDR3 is CASSYSQGRETQYF. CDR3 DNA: TGTGCCAGCAGTTACTCGCAGGGGAGAGAGACCCAGTACTTC.